Presented here are 16 T cell receptor beta chains from one specimen sequenced in a study of blood T cell repertoires in COVID-19. Assay: immunoSEQ multiplex PCR; the TCRdb copy retains only in-frame clones and omits some. The sample holds fewer than 200,000 clones, about 80% seen once. Sample: peripheral blood. Every receptor here comes from a man between 65 and 85 years old with active or convalescent COVID-19.

J is TRBJ2-5 and V is TRBV19, with TRBD1 as a possible D gene (5 bases). This CDR3 spans 15 amino acids. Trimming shortened V by 4 bases and J by 4 bases, and 16 bases separated the two germline ends. Germline V gene lookup returns CDR1 LNHDA and CDR2 SQIVND (reference sequence). The CDR3 DNA reads as TGTGCCAGTAGTAGGCAGGGAAGGGATGGAGAGACCCAGTACTTC. Translation: CASSRQGRDGETQYF.

The V and J genes are TRBV7-2 and TRBJ2-6; TRBD2 might be the D (7 bases). V lost 3 bases and J 0 bases, leaving 12 bases between the germline ends. This CDR3 region has 17 residues. Germline CDR1 SGHTA, CDR2 FQGNSA. The CDR3 DNA sequence: TGTGCCAGCAGCTTGGGGGGGCGCGTCTCTGGGGCCAACGTCCTGACTTTC. The encoded protein is CASSLGGRVSGANVLTF.

This clone has at least ten counts. This chain connects TRBV9 to TRBJ1-2; D possibly corresponds to TRBD1 (6 bases). The germline CDR1 and CDR2 sequences are SGDLS and YYNGEE. This CDR3 has 15 residues. V was clipped by 0 bases and J by 3 bases, with 12 bases between them. The chain's CDR3 is CASSVESRTDYGYTF. CDR3 DNA sequence: TGTGCCAGCAGCGTAGAATCCCGGACAGACTATGGCTACACCTTC.

This clone has only a few counts. Here the CDR3 DNA reads TGTGCCAGCAGCCAATATCGGCGGGAGACCCAGTACTTC. This encodes CASSQYRRETQYF. J is TRBJ2-5 and V is TRBV3-1 (or the pseudogene TRBV3-2); D not resolved. CDR1 and CDR2 (germline): LGHDT, YNNKEL (reference sequence). The CDR3 covers 13 residues. Trimming took off 2 bases at V and 5 bases at J, with 9 bases between the two ends.

The J gene is TRBJ2-5, the V gene TRBV19; 9 positions match TRBD2. Losses at the gene ends were 5 bases for V and 5 bases for J; bases not matched to a gene: 9. The CDR3 has 15 amino acids. The germline V gene encodes CDR1 LNHDA and CDR2 SQIVND (reference sequence). CDR3: CASSLRLAAWETQYF. Here the CDR3 DNA reads TGTGCCAGTAGTTTAAGACTAGCGGCCTGGGAGACCCAGTACTTC.

This clone was observed many times. The rearrangement uses TRBV6-5 and TRBJ2-1; 9 bases agree with TRBD1. After removal of 7 bases from V and 13 bases from J, the junction contained 17 bases not matched to a gene. In germline, CDR1 is MNHEY, CDR2 SVGAGI. The CDR3 has 15 residues. Here the CDR3 reads CASNLSDRGAWEQFF. The CDR3 coding sequence is TGTGCCAGCAACCTCTCTGACAGGGGGGCCTGGGAACAGTTCTTC.

The chain carries TRBV6-1 and TRBJ2-5; TRBD2 is a possible D gene (6 bases). The CDR3 covers 18 residues. Trimming left V 2 bases short and J 8 bases short, with 27 bases between. Germline V lookup: CDR1 MNHNS, CDR2 SASEGT. The CDR3 protein is CASSELASGIREVVTQYF. The CDR3 DNA reads as TGTGCCAGCAGTGAACTAGCCTCTGGGATCAGGGAGGTAGTTACCCAGTACTTC.

The chain recombines TRBV27 with TRBJ2-7; the match to TRBD2 covers 11 bases. The germline gives CDR1 MNHEY, CDR2 SMNVEV (reference sequence). Losses at the gene ends were 6 bases for V and 3 bases for J; bases not matched to a gene: 4. The CDR3 is made up of 14 amino acids. The chain's CDR3 is CASSRLAGSYEQYF. The CDR3 DNA sequence: TGTGCCAGCAGCCGACTAGCGGGGAGCTACGAGCAGTACTTC.

The gene calls are TRBV7-8 and TRBJ1-5; D call uncertain. Trimming took 1 base from V and 4 from J, leaving 8 bases between them. CDR1 is SGHVS, CDR2 FQNEAQ, per germline. CDR3 length: 14 amino acids. CDR3 sequence reads: CASSLGSRNQPQHF. In nucleotides, the CDR3 is TGTGCCAGCAGCTTAGGGAGCAGAAATCAGCCCCAGCATTTT.

The genes are TRBV20-1 and TRBJ1-1, with TRBD1 as a possible D gene (6 bases). The CDR3 extends over 11 amino acids. V gave up 2 bases and J gave up 8 bases, with 9 bases separating them. Germline V gene sequence: CDR1 DFQATT, CDR2 SNEGSKA (reference sequence). CDR3 in amino acids: CSARNRAEAFF. CDR3 coding DNA: TGCAGTGCTAGAAACAGGGCGGAAGCTTTCTTT.

This clone was seen a handful of times. The chain joins TRBV7-6 to TRBJ2-1; 7 bases are a match to TRBD2. This CDR3 region has 13 residues. Per germline, CDR1 SGHVS and CDR2 FNYEAQ. Losses at the gene ends were 3 bases for V and 7 bases for J; bases not matched to a gene: 3. DNA of the CDR3: TGTGCCAGCAGCTTCGGGACTAATAATGAGCAGTTCTTC. Its translation: CASSFGTNNEQFF. Full variable domain (missing parts from reference TRBV7-6 and TRBJ2-1): GAGVSQSPRYKVTKRGQDVALRCDPISGHVSLYWYRQALGQGPEFLTYFNYEAQQDKSGLPNDRFSAERPEGSISTLTIQRTEQRDSAMYRCASSFGTNNEQFFGPGTRLTVL.

The chain recombines TRBV7-3 with TRBJ2-7; 9 bases map to TRBD1. V lost 4 bases to trimming and J lost 8 bases; unmatched junction nucleotides: 6. Germline CDR1 is SGHTA and CDR2 is FQGTGA. The CDR3 consists of 13 residues. DNA of the CDR3: TGTGCCAGCAGCTCTGGGGACAGGGAAAAGCAGTACTTC. Residues: CASSSGDREKQYF.

The chain links TRBV2 to TRBJ2-7; maybe TRBD2 (6 bases). In germline, CDR1 is SNHLY, CDR2 FYNNEI. V lost 11 bases and J 1 base, leaving 12 bases between the germline ends. This CDR3 is built from 12 residues. CDR3 nucleotide sequence: TGTGCCGGAGGGTTCAGTTCCTACGAGCAGTACTTC. It specifies CAGGFSSYEQYF.

The CDR3 reads CASSSTAANYGYTF. For the CDR3, the DNA is TGTGCCAGCAGCTCCACCGCGGCGAACTATGGCTACACCTTC. This chain uses TRBV5-6 with TRBJ1-2; D call uncertain. V was pared by 3 bases and J by 2 bases, with 11 bases between. The CDR3 length is 14 residues. Germline lookup yields CDR1 SGHDT and CDR2 YYEEEE.

J is TRBJ1-1 and V is TRBV19; 8 nucleotides align to TRBD1. V dropped 5 bases and J dropped 5; count of bases not matched to a gene: 13. Germline V gives CDR1 LNHDA, CDR2 SQIVND (reference sequence). The CDR3 has 16 residues. This CDR3 reads CASSPQGAAPWTEAFF. DNA for the CDR3: TGTGCCAGTAGTCCCCAGGGGGCCGCGCCTTGGACTGAAGCTTTCTTT.

A few counts support this clone. The chain is built from TRBV4-3 and TRBJ1-2; the D gene is possibly TRBD1 (5 bases). The germline gives CDR1 LGHNA, CDR2 YSLEER. V lost 0 bases, J lost 8 bases, and 13 bases lay in between. The CDR3 covers 14 residues. The CDR3 spells CASSQEVGGRGYTF. The CDR3 bases are TGCGCCAGCAGCCAAGAAGTTGGGGGGAGAGGCTACACCTTC.